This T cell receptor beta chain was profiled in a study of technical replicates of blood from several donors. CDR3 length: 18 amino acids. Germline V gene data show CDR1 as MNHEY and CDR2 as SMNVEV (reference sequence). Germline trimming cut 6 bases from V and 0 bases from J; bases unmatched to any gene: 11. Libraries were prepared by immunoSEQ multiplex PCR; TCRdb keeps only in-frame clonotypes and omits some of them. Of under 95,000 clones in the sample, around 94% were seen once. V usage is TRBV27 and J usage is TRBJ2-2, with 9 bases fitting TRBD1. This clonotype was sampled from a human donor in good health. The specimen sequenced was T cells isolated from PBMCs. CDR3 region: CASSNDPTGGTNTGELFF. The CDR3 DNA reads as TGTGCCAGCAGCAACGACCCTACAGGGGGCACGAACACCGGGGAGCTGTTTTTT.